Listed below are T cell receptor beta chains from one sample, sequenced in a study of blood T cell repertoires in COVID-19. Method: immunoSEQ multiplex PCR; TCRdb's copy keeps in-frame clones and lacks some. Of about 130,000 clones listed, around 89% are singletons. Sequenced input: peripheral blood. The origin of the receptors is a man in his sixties with COVID-19, enrolled during active disease. The CDR3 runs from the conserved cysteine through the conserved F or W. The order of the fields is D gene, clone size, J gene, V gene, CDR3 DNA, CDR3 protein. A D gene is named only where the DNA matches it firmly. Clone size appears in some rows only: once, few, many, or a class for an expanded clone.

D: -; size: -; J: TRBJ2-4; V: TRBV6-5; DNA: TGTGCCAGCAGTTCTCGACTCGGGAATAAAAACATTCAGTACTTC; CDR3: CASSSRLGNKNIQYF
D: -; size: -; J: TRBJ1-1; V: TRBV7-3; DNA: TGTGCCAGCAGCCGGGGGGCAGGGAACACTGAAGCTTTCTTT; CDR3: CASSRGAGNTEAFF
D: -; size: -; J: TRBJ2-1; V: TRBV5-1; DNA: TGCGCCAGCAGCTTTACAGGGTCCCCAAGCAATGAGCAGTTCTTC; CDR3: CASSFTGSPSNEQFF
D: TRBD1; size: -; J: TRBJ1-2; V: TRBV2; DNA: TGTGCCAGCAGTGAAACTGGGACAGGGGTAGGCTACACCTTC; CDR3: CASSETGTGVGYTF
D: -; size: few; J: TRBJ1-4; V: TRBV5-1; DNA: TGCGCCAGCAGCTTGGCCGGAGTATCTAATGAAAAACTGTTTTTT; CDR3: CASSLAGVSNEKLFF
D: -; size: -; J: TRBJ1-1; V: TRBV10-3; DNA: TGTGCCATCAGTCCCAACTCCGTAAACACTGAAGCTTTCTTT; CDR3: CAISPNSVNTEAFF
D: -; size: -; J: TRBJ1-3; V: TRBV9; DNA: TGTGCCAGCAGCCCCCAAGGAGGGCTCCAGCTAGCCTCAGGCGCTGGAAACACCATATATTTT; CDR3: CASSPQGGLQLASGAGNTIYF
D: TRBD1; size: few; J: TRBJ1-3; V: TRBV2; DNA: TGTGCCAGCAGTGATTGGACAGGGATTGGAAACACCATATATTTT; CDR3: CASSDWTGIGNTIYF
D: -; size: once; J: TRBJ1-6; V: TRBV19; DNA: TGTGCCAGTAGACCCCCCCAGGGAAGAAATAATTCACCCCTCCACTTT; CDR3: CASRPPQGRNNSPLHF
D: -; size: -; J: TRBJ1-4; V: TRBV24-1; DNA: TGTGCCACCAGTGATCCAACAGGGTTTGGGGAAAAACTGTTTTTT; CDR3: CATSDPTGFGEKLFF
D: TRBD2; size: -; J: TRBJ2-3; V: TRBV7-9; DNA: TGTGCCAGCAGCCTCGGGACTAGCGGGGGAACAGATACGCAGTATTTT; CDR3: CASSLGTSGGTDTQYF
D: -; size: -; J: TRBJ1-1; V: TRBV12-3/TRBV12-4; DNA: TGTGCCAGCAGGATCAGGGAGAACACTGAAGCTTTCTTT; CDR3: CASRIRENTEAFF
D: TRBD1; size: -; J: TRBJ1-5; V: TRBV30; DNA: TGTGCCTGGTCCCGGGACAGAGGATTCCCTAGCAATCAGCCCCAGCATTTT; CDR3: CAWSRDRGFPSNQPQHF
D: -; size: -; J: TRBJ1-4; V: TRBV19; DNA: TGTGCCAGTAGTAACACGCCCCCACAGGGCGGGGGTGAAAAACTGTTTTTT; CDR3: CASSNTPPQGGGEKLFF
D: -; size: -; J: TRBJ2-4; V: TRBV30; DNA: TGTGCCTGGAGTGACCTAATAAACATTCAGTACTTC; CDR3: CAWSDLINIQYF
D: TRBD1; size: -; J: TRBJ1-4; V: TRBV3-1/TRBV3-2; DNA: TGTGCCAGCAGCCCCACCGCAGGGGGTGAAAAACTGTTTTTT; CDR3: CASSPTAGGEKLFF
D: TRBD1; size: -; J: TRBJ1-6; V: TRBV6-2/TRBV6-3; DNA: TGTGCCAGCAGCCCCAGATACTTTCCCCGACAGGGAACAAGGCCGAGCTCCTATAATTCACCCCTCCACTTT; CDR3: CASSPRYFPRQGTRPSSYNSPLHF
D: -; size: -; J: TRBJ1-1; V: TRBV7-2; DNA: TGTGCCAGCAGCTTAGATAAGGCAGCGTACCAGGAAGCTTTCTTT; CDR3: CASSLDKAAYQEAFF
D: -; size: -; J: TRBJ1-2; V: TRBV7-9; DNA: TGTGCCAGCAGCCCAGGGGAACCCTCAAACTATGGCTACACCTTC; CDR3: CASSPGEPSNYGYTF
D: -; size: -; J: TRBJ1-5; V: TRBV2; DNA: TGTGCCAGCAGGGGCAGAGAAAATCAGCCCCAGCATTTT; CDR3: CASRGRENQPQHF
D: TRBD1; size: -; J: TRBJ2-3; V: TRBV5-4; DNA: TGTGCCAGCAGCTCCGGACAGGGGGCTGGCACAGATACGCAGTATTTT; CDR3: CASSSGQGAGTDTQYF
D: -; size: -; J: TRBJ2-1; V: TRBV4-3; DNA: TGCGCCAGCAGCCAACAGGCGGCGGGGACAGCTTTGATGAAGCAGTTCTTC; CDR3: CASSQQAAGTALMKQFF
D: -; size: -; J: TRBJ2-3; V: TRBV7-2; DNA: TGTGCCACCACCCCCGGGTACACAGATACGCAGTATTTT; CDR3: CATTPGYTDTQYF
D: -; size: -; J: TRBJ1-3; V: TRBV3-1/TRBV3-2; DNA: TGTGCCAGCAGCCAAGAAGGGGCTAGAGGATCCACCATATATTTT; CDR3: CASSQEGARGSTIYF
D: TRBD1; size: -; J: TRBJ1-1; V: TRBV19; DNA: TGTGCCAGTTGCGTCGAACAGGGGGCAGGAACGGCTGAAGCTTTCTTT; CDR3: CASCVEQGAGTAEAFF
D: -; size: -; J: TRBJ2-5; V: TRBV9; DNA: TGTGCCAGCAGCGACCTCCCCGACTACCGGGGGGAGACCCAGTACTTC; CDR3: CASSDLPDYRGETQYF
D: -; size: -; J: TRBJ2-7; V: TRBV3-1/TRBV3-2; DNA: TGTGCCAGCAGCCAATGGGGGGATGGGGAGCAGTACTTC; CDR3: CASSQWGDGEQYF
D: -; size: -; J: TRBJ2-7; V: TRBV7-2; DNA: TGTGCCAGCAGTCGTCCTCGGGGAGAGGGCGAGCAGTACTTC; CDR3: CASSRPRGEGEQYF
D: TRBD1; size: -; J: TRBJ2-4; V: TRBV5-5; DNA: TGTGCCAGCAGCTTGGCCGCTAGACAGGGAAACATTCAGTACTTC; CDR3: CASSLAARQGNIQYF
D: -; size: -; J: TRBJ1-2; V: TRBV3-1/TRBV3-2; DNA: TGTGCCAGCAGCCATTCATCGGTTTTGAAGGGCTACACCTTC; CDR3: CASSHSSVLKGYTF
D: -; size: -; J: TRBJ1-2; V: TRBV19; DNA: TGTGCCAGTAGTATAGGGCCGGGACACCTGAACTATGGCTACACCTTC; CDR3: CASSIGPGHLNYGYTF